The T cell receptor (beta chain) described here comes from a study of shared clonotypes between healthy human individuals (dated by TCRdb to 2020 to 2022). With respect to the entire study: A few men and two women, aged 18 to 49 years, made up the cohort. For each donor, CD4 naive and CD4 memory were each given three plates, CD8 naive was given two plates, and CD8 memory was given one plate. The study deeply sequenced blood TCR repertoires of several healthy adults to estimate repertoire size and the extent of clonotype sharing between individuals. Different laboratories and diverse techniques were used to prepare libraries and sequence TCR repertoires, to increase sequencing depth and limit assay-specific biases. Between about 0.94 and 10 billion PBMCs per donor were obtained by leukapheresis.

The donors were healthy, HIV-negative adults with no recently reported acute infections or vaccinations. Every donor was a Caucasian adult living in Nashville, Tennessee, USA. CD4+ T cells were enriched by magnetic negative selection; naive cells were then positively selected on CD45RA, and the negative fraction formed the memory subset. Blood was collected by leukapheresis, and PBMCs were isolated by Ficoll-Histopaque density gradient centrifugation and then cryopreserved in liquid nitrogen vapor phase. Purity and quantity of every magnetically sorted T cell population were checked by analytical flow cytometry. From each sorted fraction, genomic DNA was isolated and quantified by UV absorbance on a Nanodrop 2000c. This clone was recorded a few times. Its antigen is still unknown. Base qualities are not recorded, but no much larger clone differs from it by a single base. Broad study findings and their caveats: Based on pairwise subsampling, the degree of clonotype sharing among donors was expected to be affected by sequencing depth. Because the study included only a small number of donors, the genetic and exposure-history diversity represented was limited. Incomplete sequencing was indicated by rarefaction of sorted-subset datasets, despite the large sequencing depth. Naive subsets generally had larger estimated clonotype richness than memory subsets. Sampling was restricted to blood, and TCR repertoires in tissues likely differ from the TCR repertoires found in blood. Across a few donors, about 5.2% of naive CD4, roughly 3.8% of naive CD8, approximately 2.5% of memory CD4, and about 0.44% of memory CD8 clonotypes were shared. Clonotypes shared by all four sorted-subset donors showed higher generation probabilities than non-shared clonotypes.

Using the deep immunoSEQ assay, multiplex PCR amplified TCR CDR3 regions from genomic DNA. Genomic DNA extracted from each cell subset was distributed evenly over all wells of several immunoSEQ 96-well plates, and each plate served as one replicate. For sorted subsets, each replicate PCR was loaded with 150 to 250 ng genomic DNA, equivalent to 25,000 to 35,000 T cell genomes. Purified libraries were quantified with a Qubit 3.0 fluorometer, sized on a Bioanalyzer 2100, and re-quantified with the KAPA Library Quantification kit. Every immunoSEQ 96-well plate was sequenced on a dedicated single-read 150-cycle Illumina NextSeq 550 flow cell. Regarding the original processing steps: The immunoSEQ output contained only junctional sequences without quality scores, so filtering could not match that applied to full-length reads. To assign V/J genes and CDR3, sequences were annotated against IMGT germline references using PyIR, a Python wrapper for IgBLAST v1.9. Reads were filtered out if the reads had weak V/J assignments (E-value above 1e-6), no CDR3, stop codons, out-of-frame junctions, or ambiguous translated residues. V3J clonotypes were defined as sequences sharing the same inferred V gene, J gene, and CDR3 amino acid sequence. To compute the percentage overlap between repertoires, the number of shared unique clonotypes was divided by the size of the smaller repertoire. Repertoire richness was assessed with RTK rarefaction, the Chao1 estimator, and Recon v2.1 estimates of unobserved clonotypes. For all TCRbeta clonotypes obtained by the gDNA method from four donors, generation probabilities were computed with OLGA. Sourced from immuneACCESS, this table was stored by TCRdb with only in-frame sequences that have V and J called. A share of the clones is absent; for the studies checked, an unresolved V gene accounts for under half, and the remainder has no known explanation. V and J calls and clone size follow that table, whereas D and trimming were derived from the DNA. A total of hundreds of thousands of clones appear in this sample, less than 98% of them only once. The ten top clones hold about 0.06% of the sample.

The sample taken for sequencing was naive CD4+ T cells sorted from blood. Read against the paper, the sample's cell subset or site label means: CD45RA+ positively selected. This TCR was recovered from a woman in her 30s in good health.

The DNA is as follows: TGTGCCAGCAGTTTAGGGGATACGCAGTATTTT. It translates as CASSLGDTQYF. The receptor chain draws on TRBV28 and TRBJ2-3, with the D segment identity uncertain. The germline V gene yields MDHEN for CDR1 and SYDVKM for CDR2. The CDR3 measures 11 amino acids from cysteine to phenylalanine. Kept here is only the CDR3 DNA, which spans 33 bases and is read in frame from base 1. The V end loses 2 bases and the J end loses 6 bases, and a stretch of 3 bases separates them.